These T cell receptor beta chains were read from a single sample in a study of blood T cell repertoires in COVID-19. The protocol was immunoSEQ multiplex PCR, while the TCRdb copy is restricted to in-frame clones and leaves out a portion. The table includes some 70,000 clones, around 80% detected once. The specimen was peripheral blood. All receptors derive from a woman between 45 and 65 years old with acute or convalescent COVID-19. The CDR3 runs from the conserved cysteine through the conserved F or W. A D gene is named only where the DNA matches it firmly. Clone size appears in some rows only: once, few, many, or a class for an expanded clone.

>TRBJ2-7|TRBV10-3|TRBD1|.
CAISELPLGTGSEQYF
TGTGCCATCAGTGAGCTCCCTCTCGGGACAGGGAGCGAGCAGTACTTC
>TRBJ2-1|TRBV7-7|.|.
CASSLGGSSSYNEQFF
TGTGCCAGCAGCTTAGGTGGCTCTAGCTCCTACAATGAGCAGTTCTTC
>TRBJ2-7|TRBV5-6|.|few
CASSLWLYEQYF
TGTGCCAGCAGCTTGTGGCTCTACGAGCAGTACTTC
>TRBJ1-1|TRBV7-8|TRBD1|.
CASSSLDRVDTEAFF
TGTGCCAGCAGCTCCCTAGACAGGGTGGACACTGAAGCTTTCTTT
>TRBJ1-2|TRBV6-2/TRBV6-3|.|medium-sized
CASSYWLGGPDYGYTF
TGTGCCAGCAGTTATTGGCTGGGGGGGCCGGACTATGGCTACACCTTC
>TRBJ2-2|TRBV13|.|.
CASSYSDTTGELFF
TGTGCCAGCAGCTATTCAGACACCACCGGGGAGCTGTTTTTT
>TRBJ2-7|TRBV27|.|.
CASSSRERYEQYF
TGTGCCAGCAGTTCACGAGAACGCTACGAGCAGTACTTC
>TRBJ1-2|TRBV3-1/TRBV3-2|TRBD1|.
CASSRRTGDGYGYTF
TGTGCCAGCAGCCGTCGGACAGGGGACGGCTATGGCTACACCTTC
>TRBJ2-7|TRBV7-9|.|.
CASSFGQGRFEQYF
TGTGCCAGCAGCTTTGGGCAGGGAAGATTCGAGCAGTACTTC
>TRBJ2-2|TRBV10-3|.|.
CAISVAVNTGELFF
TGTGCCATCAGTGTGGCGGTGAACACCGGGGAGCTGTTTTTT
>TRBJ2-1|TRBV6-5|.|.
CASRLTSSNEQFF
TGTGCCAGCAGGCTTACTAGTTCGAATGAGCAGTTCTTC
>TRBJ2-5|TRBV5-6|TRBD2|.
CASSLTAGGALVETQYF
TGTGCCAGCAGCTTGACAGCGGGGGGCGCCTTGGTGGAGACCCAGTACTTC
>TRBJ2-3|TRBV10-2|.|once
CASSDSNFPQYF
TGCGCCAGCAGTGACTCGAACTTCCCGCAGTATTTT
>TRBJ2-3|TRBV27|TRBD2|.
CASSYAGAPDTQYF
TGTGCCAGCAGTTATGCGGGAGCCCCAGATACGCAGTATTTT
>TRBJ1-6|TRBV18|.|.
CASSPNGNGGNSPLHF
TGTGCCAGCTCACCAAATGGGAACGGAGGGAATTCACCCCTCCACTTT
>TRBJ2-1|TRBV24-1|TRBD2|.
CATSDATGTTYNEQFF
TGTGCCACCAGTGATGCAACCGGGACTACCTACAATGAGCAGTTCTTC
>TRBJ2-1|TRBV7-3|TRBD2|few
CASSSSGGDNEQFF
TGTGCCAGCAGCTCTAGCGGGGGGGACAATGAGCAGTTCTTC
>TRBJ2-7|TRBV7-2|TRBD1|.
CASSFVRQGTYEQYF
TGTGCCAGCAGCTTTGTGAGACAGGGGACCTACGAGCAGTACTTC
>TRBJ1-5|TRBV20-1|.|.
CSASPGQTNQPQHF
TGCAGTGCTAGTCCAGGGCAGACGAATCAGCCCCAGCATTTT
>TRBJ2-3|TRBV3-1/TRBV3-2|TRBD1|.
CASSRTGGAPDTQYF
TGTGCCAGCAGCCGGACAGGGGGCGCCCCAGATACGCAGTATTTT
>TRBJ2-5|TRBV28|TRBD2|.
CASSGGYETQYF
TGTGCCAGCAGCGGGGGGTATGAGACCCAGTACTTC
>TRBJ2-1|TRBV11-3|.|.
CASSSEGSNEQFF
TGTGCCAGCAGCTCGGAGGGAAGCAATGAGCAGTTCTTC
>TRBJ1-4|TRBV19|.|.
CASSIGEGKLFF
TGTGCCAGTAGTATCGGAGAAGGAAAACTGTTTTTT
>TRBJ2-1|TRBV29-1|TRBD1|.
CSAFMRDRPYNEQFF
TGCAGCGCTTTTATGCGGGACAGGCCCTACAATGAGCAGTTCTTC
>TRBJ2-2|TRBV18|TRBD2|.
CASSPTNAGVVTGELFF
TGTGCCAGCTCACCAACAAATGCGGGAGTGGTCACCGGGGAGCTGTTTTTT
>TRBJ1-6|TRBV9|.|.
CASSGNIDAALHF
TGTGCCAGCAGCGGGAATATCGATGCGGCCCTCCACTTT
>TRBJ2-3|TRBV28|.|.
CASSGWLAASTDTQYF
TGTGCCAGCAGCGGATGGTTAGCGGCAAGCACAGATACGCAGTATTTT
>TRBJ1-3|TRBV4-2|.|.
CASSQGPGNTIYF
TGTGCCAGCAGCCAGGGGCCTGGAAACACCATATATTTT
>TRBJ2-1|TRBV7-2|TRBD2|.
CASSASTSGNEQFF
TGTGCCAGCAGCGCGTCGACTAGCGGCAATGAGCAGTTCTTC
>TRBJ1-1|TRBV30|.|once
CAWSTWFHAGAFF
TGTGCCTGGAGTACGTGGTTCCACGCCGGAGCTTTCTTT
>TRBJ1-5|TRBV27|.|few
CASSFSRGGEQPQHF
TGTGCCAGCAGCTTCAGCAGGGGAGGGGAACAGCCCCAGCATTTT
>TRBJ2-7|TRBV3-1/TRBV3-2|TRBD2|.
CASSPREPGLAGGARGEQYF
TGTGCCAGCAGCCCAAGAGAACCGGGACTAGCGGGAGGGGCTCGGGGCGAGCAGTACTTC
>TRBJ1-2|TRBV6-1|.|.
CASSERQTGYTF
TGTGCCAGCAGTGAACGTCAAACAGGCTACACCTTC
>TRBJ1-2|TRBV5-1|.|.
CASSLDGGAYYGYTF
TGCGCCAGCAGCTTGGATGGGGGGGCGTACTATGGCTACACCTTC
>TRBJ2-1|TRBV4-3|TRBD2|.
CASSQVGTSTEQFF
TGCGCCAGCAGCCAAGTGGGGACTAGCACTGAGCAGTTCTTC
>TRBJ1-3|TRBV13|.|.
CASRSGAISGNTIYF
TGTGCCAGTCGGAGCGGGGCCATCTCTGGAAACACCATATATTTT
>TRBJ2-5|TRBV12-3/TRBV12-4|.|.
CASSQGTETQYF
TGTGCCAGCAGCCAGGGGACGGAGACCCAGTACTTC
>TRBJ1-5|TRBV5-4|TRBD1|.
CASSLGQGANQPQHF
TGTGCCAGCAGCTTGGGACAGGGGGCAAATCAGCCCCAGCATTTT
>TRBJ1-2|TRBV18|TRBD1|.
CASSPTDRVNYGYTF
TGTGCCAGCTCACCGACGGACAGGGTTAACTATGGCTACACCTTC
>TRBJ2-1|TRBV18|TRBD2|.
CASSQAAGVYNEQFF
TGTGCCAGCTCTCAGGCAGCGGGAGTTTACAATGAGCAGTTCTTC
>TRBJ2-1|TRBV6-2/TRBV6-3|TRBD2|.
CASSSPLAGGPDMAYNEQFF
TGTGCCAGCAGTTCCCCACTAGCGGGGGGGCCAGATATGGCCTACAATGAGCAGTTCTTC
>TRBJ2-1|TRBV9|.|once
CASSPWGDYNEQFF
TGTGCCAGCAGCCCGTGGGGAGACTACAATGAGCAGTTCTTC
>TRBJ1-3|TRBV18|.|.
CASSPIRQNHLSGNTIYF
TGTGCCAGCTCACCAATAAGACAGAACCACCTCTCTGGAAACACCATATATTTT
>TRBJ2-7|TRBV9|.|.
CASSVGPQSSYEQYF
TGTGCCAGCAGCGTAGGACCACAGAGCTCCTACGAGCAGTACTTC
>TRBJ1-4|TRBV19|TRBD1|.
CANPTGKDEKLFF
TGTGCCAACCCGACAGGGAAGGATGAAAAACTGTTTTTT
>TRBJ2-5|TRBV19|TRBD1|.
CASRPTGQGAKTQYF
TGTGCCAGTAGGCCCACCGGACAGGGGGCAAAGACCCAGTACTTC
>TRBJ2-7|TRBV5-1|TRBD2|.
CASSRETSGMSSYEQYF
TGCGCCAGCAGCCGAGAAACTAGCGGTATGAGCTCCTACGAGCAGTACTTC
>TRBJ1-2|TRBV6-6|.|.
CASSFEIYGYTF
TGTGCCAGCAGCTTCGAGATCTATGGCTACACCTTC
>TRBJ2-1|TRBV11-2|.|.
CASSLDRFGNNEQFF
TGTGCCAGCAGCTTAGATCGATTCGGGAACAATGAGCAGTTCTTC
>TRBJ2-3|TRBV18|TRBD2|.
CASSPYLREIADTQYF
TGTGCCAGCTCACCATATTTGCGGGAGATTGCAGATACGCAGTATTTT
>TRBJ1-1|TRBV18|.|few
CASSLRLGGRGGMNTEAFF
TGTGCCAGCTCACTTCGCCTCGGGGGGCGCGGCGGTATGAACACTGAAGCTTTCTTT
>TRBJ2-7|TRBV5-1|.|.
CASSLMRNVEEQYF
TGCGCCAGCAGCTTGATGAGGAACGTGGAGGAGCAGTACTTC
>TRBJ1-1|TRBV30|.|.
CAWSVPSVNTEAFF
TGTGCCTGGAGTGTACCATCGGTGAACACTGAAGCTTTCTTT
>TRBJ1-2|TRBV28|.|.
CASSLNRAYGYTF
TGTGCCAGCAGTTTGAACAGGGCCTATGGCTACACCTTC
>TRBJ1-2|TRBV28|TRBD1|.
CASSLSTGSVNGYTF
TGTGCCAGCAGTTTATCGACAGGGTCGGTTAATGGCTACACCTTC
>TRBJ1-6|TRBV3-1/TRBV3-2|.|once
CASSQEGTLGSPLHF
TGTGCCAGCAGCCAAGAGGGGACTCTCGGGTCACCCCTCCACTTT